The text below deals with one T cell receptor (beta chain). This clone's antigen is unknown. One base away there is no much larger clone; base qualities are not given. The sample belongs to a study of T cell changes during pregnancy in multiple sclerosis (dated by TCRdb to between 2018 and 2021). Background for the entire study: In women with multiple sclerosis, the researchers looked at how the T cell repertoire shifted as pregnancy progressed.

Measured from the cysteine to the phenylalanine, the CDR3 is 15 residues long. The kept DNA is CDR3 alone, 45 bases in frame from the first base. Taken from the germline V gene, the CDR1 and CDR2 loops are SGHRS and YFSETQ. Trimming costs V 0 bases and J 5 bases, and their ends lie 14 bases apart. The receptor library was made with the immunoSEQ multiplex PCR assay. Entries here come from immuneACCESS through TCRdb and include only in-frame sequences with V and J called. Some clones fail to appear in such tables; in the studies checked, an unresolved V gene covers under half of the shortfall, and the cause of the remainder is unknown. The sample table holds tens of thousands of clones, of which more than 85% were seen once. Jointly, the top ten make up 0.68% of the sample.

The V gene is TRBV5-1 and the J gene is TRBJ1-2; there is no confident call for the D gene. This TCR was recovered from a female donor with multiple sclerosis, enrolled in a pregnancy study. The sequencing used CD4+ T cells from peripheral blood mononuclear cells, collected in the third trimester of pregnancy. Here is the DNA: TGCGCCAGCAGCTTGGACAGTTTGTACGATTATGGCTACACCTTC. Its protein reads: CASSLDSLYDYGYTF. The entire variable domain, with the stretches around the CDR3 drawn from the reference TRBV5-1 and TRBJ1-2 proteins, is KAGVTQTPRYLIKTRGQQVTLSCSPISGHRSVSWYQQTPGQGLQFLFEYFSETQRNKGNFPGRFSGRQFSNSRSEMNVSTLELGDSALYLCASSLDSLYDYGYTFGSGTRLTVV.